These T cell receptor beta chains were read from a single sample in a study of technical replicates of blood from a few donors. Repertoires were generated with immunoSEQ multiplex PCR, while TCRdb's copy carries only in-frame clones and drops some. The repertoire has about 68,000 clones, approximately 97% of them found once; the top ten carry 0.2% to 0.3%. Sequences were obtained from T cells isolated from PBMCs. Source of these receptors: a human donor in good health. The CDR3 runs from the conserved cysteine through the conserved F or W.

j_call: TRBJ2-3; v_call: TRBV30; cdr3_aa: CAWSVTGADTQYF
j_call: TRBJ1-5; v_call: TRBV5-8; cdr3_aa: CASSLGVDQPQHF
j_call: TRBJ2-7; v_call: TRBV9; cdr3_aa: CASSSRQDPYEQYF
j_call: TRBJ1-1; v_call: TRBV5-1; cdr3_aa: CASSLVLEDTEAFF
j_call: TRBJ2-6; v_call: TRBV7-2; cdr3_aa: CASSLASVSSGANVLTF
j_call: TRBJ2-1; v_call: TRBV28; cdr3_aa: CASSLTSGSSYNEQFF
j_call: TRBJ1-1; v_call: TRBV10-3; cdr3_aa: CAISEQFLNTEAFF
j_call: TRBJ2-2; v_call: TRBV9; cdr3_aa: CASSVEAVGGPNTGELFF
j_call: TRBJ2-2; v_call: TRBV7-9; cdr3_aa: CASSLYYSGKTGELFF
j_call: TRBJ2-1; v_call: TRBV6-1; cdr3_aa: CASSGEAGGSYNEQFF
j_call: TRBJ2-1; v_call: TRBV19; cdr3_aa: CASSMGGSYNEQFF
j_call: TRBJ2-5; v_call: TRBV4-3; cdr3_aa: CASSQGQTETQYF
j_call: TRBJ2-5; v_call: TRBV4-2; cdr3_aa: CASSYNGQNQETQYF
j_call: TRBJ2-7; v_call: TRBV9; cdr3_aa: CASSATGVGEQYF
j_call: TRBJ2-1; v_call: TRBV10-3; cdr3_aa: CAMGPDLYNEQFF
j_call: TRBJ1-6; v_call: TRBV18; cdr3_aa: CASSQRTGGNNSPLHF
j_call: TRBJ2-7; v_call: TRBV25-1; cdr3_aa: CASSGTGVVEQYF
j_call: TRBJ2-3; v_call: TRBV7-2; cdr3_aa: CASSFSSASGQDTQYF
j_call: TRBJ1-4; v_call: TRBV2; cdr3_aa: CASRAPTTNEKLFF
j_call: TRBJ2-1; v_call: TRBV5-1; cdr3_aa: CASSLRLAGGQGEQFF
j_call: TRBJ2-1; v_call: TRBV4-3; cdr3_aa: CASSQGLAYEQFF
j_call: TRBJ2-3; v_call: TRBV4-3; cdr3_aa: CASSQGDWLSTDTQYF